One and the same sample provided the 32 T cell receptor beta chains below, sequenced in a study of metastatic and nonmetastatic thyroid tumors. TCRdb re-analyzed the PCR reads using MiXCR. The sample lists some 13,000 clones; about 12% were seen once. Thyroid surgery was preceded by no treatment in any patient. The sample consisted of blood. These receptors were collected from a female donor with papillary thyroid cancer or a benign thyroid nodule (not recorded which). Some clones in this sample may be carry-over from other donors' samples.

V usage is TRBV12-3 or TRBV12-4 and J usage is TRBJ1-2, with 7 bases identical to TRBD1. V trimming: 3 bases; J trimming: 8 bases; junction bases outside the gene matches: 9. The CDR3 has 14 residues. The CDR3 sequence: CASSFTGVLGGYTF. The DNA of the CDR3 is TGTGCCAGCAGTTTCACAGGGGTCCTTGGCGGCTACACCTTC.

This clone has a count of ten or more. This chain links TRBV18 with TRBJ2-3; TRBD2 agrees at 12 bases. The V gene's germline CDR1 is KGHSH and CDR2 LQKENI. Losses at the gene ends were 2 bases for V and 3 bases for J; bases not matched to a gene: 0. This CDR3 region has 15 residues. The CDR3 nucleotides are TGTGCCAGCTCACCAACTAGCGGGAGGACAGATACGCAGTATTTT. Protein sequence: CASSPTSGRTDTQYF. Variable domain in full (rest from reference TRBV18 and TRBJ2-3): NAGVMQNPRHLVRRRGQEARLRCSPMKGHSHVYWYRQLPEEGLKFMVYLQKENIIDESGMPKERFSAEFPKEGPSILRIQQVVRGDSAAYFCASSPTSGRTDTQYFGPGTRLTVL.

This clone came up a few times. The rearrangement joins TRBV27 to TRBJ2-7, with 13 positions matching TRBD2. Germline lookup yields CDR1 MNHEY and CDR2 SMNVEV (reference sequence). Trimming cost V 6 bases and J 5 bases; bases outside gene matches: 10. The CDR3 contains 16 residues. The CDR3 DNA is TGTGCCAGCAGCCCATTGGGACTAGCGGGATGGGACGAGCAGTACTTC. Translating gives CASSPLGLAGWDEQYF.

By share of the sample, this clone is medium-sized. The J gene is TRBJ2-7, the V gene TRBV6-2 or TRBV6-3; 10 bases match TRBD2. The V segment lost 6 bases and the J segment 2 bases; nucleotides outside the gene matches: 7. Germline-derived CDR1 and CDR2 are MNHEY and SVGEGT. This CDR3 is 15 amino acids long. The CDR3 sequence: CASSGSSGRAYEQYF. The DNA of the CDR3 is TGTGCCAGCAGCGGGTCCAGCGGGAGGGCCTACGAGCAGTACTTC.

Only a few counts were recorded for this clone. A read error may account for a junction end that differs from germline. V is TRBV6-1 and J is TRBJ2-5; 7 nucleotides agree with TRBD2. Germline loops: CDR1 MNHNS, CDR2 SASEGT. CDR3 length equals 15 residues. The CDR3 sequence: CASNLRGSPGETQYF. In DNA form, the CDR3 reads TGTGCCAGCAATTTACGCGGGAGCCCCGGAGAGACACAGTACTTC.

This clone was counted many times. V usage is TRBV9 and J usage is TRBJ2-1, with no clear D. There are 16 residues in the CDR3. The germline V gene has CDR1 SGDLS and CDR2 YYNGEE. V was trimmed by 0 bases and J by 5 bases, leaving 15 bases between them. The CDR3 loop reads CASSVGSAPAHNEQFF. CDR3 sequence (DNA): TGTGCCAGCAGCGTAGGGAGCGCCCCTGCCCACAATGAGCAGTTCTTC.

The chain has TRBV4-1 and TRBJ2-2; D is perhaps TRBD2 (6 bases). V was clipped by 0 bases and J by 1 base, with 15 bases between them. This CDR3 has 18 residues. The germline V gene encodes CDR1 MGHRA and CDR2 YSYEKL. CDR3 DNA: TGCGCCAGCAGCCAAGATACTAGCTTCTCCCTGAACACCGGGGAGCTGTTTTTT. Protein: CASSQDTSFSLNTGELFF.

Many counts were recorded for this clone. Possible read error: a much larger clone is one base away. The final CDR3 position lacks the conserved phenylalanine or tryptophan, pointing to a likely read error. This chain connects TRBV5-1 to TRBJ2-7; possibly TRBD1 for D (6 bases). The CDR3 is 14 amino acids. CDR1 and CDR2 (germline): SGHRS, YFSETQ. V dropped 1 base and J dropped 5 bases, with 13 bases sitting between them. The CDR3 DNA reads TGCGCCAGCAGCTTGTATCAGGGGTTCAACGAGCAGTACCTC. This gives the protein CASSLYQGFNEQYL.

This clone was counted many times. The genes are TRBV3-1 and TRBJ2-5, with D possibly TRBD1 on 7 matching bases. CDR1 and CDR2 from the germline V gene are LGHDT and YNNKEL (reference sequence). Trimming took off 10 bases at V and 7 bases at J, with 16 bases between the two ends. This CDR3 comprises 12 residues. The CDR3, as DNA: TGTGCCACTTCGACAGGGCGGGGGACCCAGTACTTC. Translated, it gives CATSTGRGTQYF.

By sample fraction, this clone is medium-sized. V gene TRBV24-1 combines with J gene TRBJ1-2; D possibly corresponds to TRBD1 (5 bases). CDR3 length: 13 amino acids. Germline V gives CDR1 KGHDR, CDR2 SFDVKD. The V end was cut by 1 base, the J end by 8 bases, with 10 bases between. In DNA, the CDR3 is TGTGCCACCAGTGATTTTGAGGGGATAGGCTACACCTTC. Translating it yields CATSDFEGIGYTF.

This clone is categorized as medium-sized (0.01 to 0.1%). This chain connects TRBV27 to TRBJ2-7; no reliable D call. CDR1 and CDR2 from the germline V gene are MNHEY and SMNVEV (reference sequence). V was pared by 7 bases and J by 0 bases, with 7 bases between. The length of the CDR3 is 12 residues. CDR3 coding DNA: TGTGCCAGCACTGGCAGCTCCTACGAGCAGTACTTC. It specifies CASTGSSYEQYF.

This chain connects TRBV6-2 or TRBV6-3 to TRBJ2-1; 12 bases align to TRBD2. Germline CDR1 is MNHEY and CDR2 is SVGEGT. V lost 4 bases and J lost 1; bases outside the gene matches: 5. This CDR3 is built from 17 residues. This CDR3 is CASSSLAGGSSYNEQFF. In DNA form, the CDR3 reads TGTGCCAGCAGTTCACTAGCGGGAGGTTCGTCCTACAATGAGCAGTTCTTC.

A remark on this clone: Sequence at one end of the junction differs from germline and may be a read error. The rearrangement joins TRBV4-2 to TRBJ2-2; TRBD2 agrees at 14 bases. The germline CDR1 and CDR2 sequences are LGHNA and YNFKEQ. The CDR3 is made up of 16 amino acids. The CDR3 coding sequence is TGTGCCAGTAGCCGTAGGACTAGCGGGGGGTACGGGGAGCTGTTTTTT. This gives the protein CASSRRTSGGYGELFF.

By frequency in the sample, this clone is medium-sized (0.01 to 0.1%). The chain uses TRBV11-3 and TRBJ2-3, with TRBD1 matching 10 bases. Trimming at V came to 5 bases and at J to 2 bases, leaving 4 bases not matched to a gene. CDR3 size: 15 residues. Germline CDR1 SGHNT, CDR2 YENEEA. CDR3 nucleotide sequence: TGTGCCAGCAGCCCCAGACAGGGGGCCACAGATACGCAGTATTTT. It yields the protein CASSPRQGATDTQYF.

This clone was detected many times. The CDR3 loop is CSSVWDYEQYF. The CDR3 bases are TGCAGTTCGGTCTGGGACTACGAGCAGTACTTC. The chain carries TRBV20-1 and TRBJ2-7; D is unresolved. Trimming left V 8 bases short and J 3 bases short, with 11 bases between. The length of the CDR3 is 11 residues. Germline V gives CDR1 DFQATT, CDR2 SNEGSKA (reference sequence).

This clone came up many times. The rearrangement links TRBV7-2 to TRBJ1-1; tentatively, D is TRBD1 (5 bases). Germline CDR1 is SGHTA and CDR2 is FQGNSA. V lost 1 base and J lost 5, with 11 bases in between. This CDR3 is built from 14 residues. The CDR3 DNA is TGTGCCAGCAGCTTAGTAGGGGCGACGACTGAAGCTTTCTTT. Protein sequence: CASSLVGATTEAFF.

The chain is built from TRBV12-3 or TRBV12-4 and TRBJ2-1; D perhaps matches TRBD1 (7 bases). The CDR3 loop spans 15 amino acids. The V and J ends lost 6 bases and 1 base respectively, with 13 bases between them. The DNA of the CDR3 is TGTGCCAGCAGGTTGGAGGGGGCATCCTACAATGAGCAGTTCTTC. Protein product: CASRLEGASYNEQFF.

There are a few counts of this clone. A single base separates this from a much larger clone, so it may be a read error. The chain has TRBV6-1 and TRBJ1-5; D is undetermined. This CDR3 is built from 14 residues. Germline V gene data show CDR1 as MNHNS and CDR2 as SASEGT. The CDR3 coding sequence is TGTGCCAGCAGCCCTTCAGACGGCAATCAGCCCCAGCACTTT. Amino acids: CASSPSDGNQPQHF.

About this clone itself: Given a much more abundant clone one base away, this may be a read error. V is TRBV7-9 and J is TRBJ2-5; TRBD1 matches at 7 bases. From germline, CDR1 is SEHNR and CDR2 FQNEAQ (reference sequence). The CDR3 runs 14 residues. The CDR3 reads CASSSGTVQENQYF. The CDR3 DNA is TGTGCCAGCAGCTCGGGGACAGTCCAAGAGAACCAGTACTTC.

This clone was observed at least ten times. The CDR3 DNA reads as TGTGCCAGCAGCAAAGGACTAGCGGGAGTAACCGAGCAGTACTTC. Amino acids: CASSKGLAGVTEQYF. The rearrangement joins TRBV5-6 to TRBJ2-7; the match to TRBD2 covers 13 bases. CDR1 SGHDT and CDR2 YYEEEE come from the germline V gene. Trimming at V came to 4 bases and at J to 6 bases, leaving 7 bases not matched to a gene. The length of the CDR3 is 15 residues.

This clone was found many times. The V call is TRBV20-1, the J call TRBJ2-5; no firm D call. The CDR3 runs 14 residues. V gave up 1 base and J gave up 1 base, with 10 bases separating them. Germline CDR1 and CDR2: DFQATT and SNEGSKA (reference sequence). Here the CDR3 DNA reads TGCAGTGCTAGAGTGGCCGGCAGCCAAGAGACCCAGTACTTC. The encoded protein is CSARVAGSQETQYF.

The CDR3 sequence: CASSWGGEAFF. In nucleotides, the CDR3 is TGTGCCAGCAGTTGGGGGGGCGAAGCTTTCTTT. The V gene is TRBV28, the J gene TRBJ1-1; D perhaps matches TRBD1 (6 bases). Trimming removed 4 bases from V and 8 bases from J, with 8 bases in between. CDR3 length: 11 amino acids. Germline CDR1 is MDHEN and CDR2 is SYDVKM.

This clone was detected ten times or more. V usage is TRBV5-1 and J usage is TRBJ2-1, with D maybe TRBD2 (6 bases). In germline, CDR1 is SGHRS, CDR2 YFSETQ. The germline V and J ends were trimmed by 4 bases and 5 bases, with 13 bases remaining between them. The CDR3 is 14 amino acids. As DNA, the CDR3 is TGCGCCAGCAGCCCCCGGGGGACGAACAATGAGCAGTTCTTC. It yields the protein CASSPRGTNNEQFF.

The chain combines TRBV5-1 with TRBJ1-1; possible D gene TRBD1, 5 bases. This CDR3 is built from 15 residues. CDR1 and CDR2 (germline): SGHRS, YFSETQ. V lost 5 bases, J lost 1 base, and 15 bases lay in between. CDR3 nucleotide sequence: TGCGCCAGCAGGCCAGCCGGGACGTCGAACACTGAAGCTTTCTTT. Its translation is CASRPAGTSNTEAFF.

This clone came up a few times. Likely a read error: the CDR3 ends without its conserved phenylalanine or tryptophan. The chain couples TRBV12-3 or TRBV12-4 to TRBJ2-3; the D gene is possibly TRBD1 (6 bases). Trimming stripped 3 bases from V and 8 bases from J, with 18 bases between. This CDR3 is built from 15 residues. This chain's CDR3 is CASSFGWGPRGTQYL. CDR3 nucleotide sequence: TGTGCCAGCAGTTTCGGCTGGGGCCCCAGGGGTACGCAGTATCTT.

This clone counts as medium-sized. The chain employs TRBV5-1 and TRBJ1-1; unclear D gene. Deletions cut 0 bases from V and 3 bases from J, with 9 bases between. CDR1 is SGHRS, CDR2 YFSETQ, per germline. The CDR3 runs 14 residues. CDR3 in DNA: TGCGCCAGCAGCTTGGAAAGGGTTTACACTGAAGCTTTCTTT. Its protein is CASSLERVYTEAFF.

This chain uses TRBV11-3 with TRBJ1-1; no reliable D call. CDR1 and CDR2 (germline): SGHNT, YENEEA. The CDR3 consists of 12 residues. Trimming left V 5 bases short and J 10 bases short, with 14 bases between. For the CDR3, the DNA is TGTGCCAGCAGCCCCAACCCGGTGAGAGCTTTCTTT. Amino acids: CASSPNPVRAFF.

This clone showed up many times. V is TRBV5-1 and J is TRBJ2-1; D is perhaps TRBD1 or TRBD2 (5 bases each). Germline CDR1 and CDR2: SGHRS and YFSETQ. The CDR3 extends over 16 amino acids. The germline V and J ends were trimmed by 3 bases and 6 bases, with 19 bases remaining between them. DNA of the CDR3: TGCGCCAGCAGCTCCCAATCCGTTCAGAGGGGCAATGAGCAGTTCTTC. It specifies CASSSQSVQRGNEQFF.

Notes on this clone: A single base separates this from a much larger clone, so it may be a read error. In this CDR3 the conserved last residue, phenylalanine or tryptophan, is missing, so a read error is likely. The rearrangement links TRBV30 to TRBJ2-2; TRBD1 aligns across 7 bases. Germline CDR1 and CDR2: GTSNPN and SVGIG (reference sequence). This CDR3 comprises 14 residues. The DNA for the CDR3 is TGTGCCTGGGACCCGGGACAGAATACCGTGGAGCTGTTTTAT. Translated: CAWDPGQNTVELFY.

This clone was seen only a few times. This sample also contains other DNA sequences that code for the same CDR3. This chain joins TRBV20-1 and TRBJ2-3; D possibly matches TRBD1 or TRBD2 (5 bases each). CDR3 length equals 15 residues. The V gene's germline CDR1 is DFQATT and CDR2 SNEGSKA (reference sequence). The V end lost 3 bases, the J end lost 8 bases, and 21 bases lay between the germline ends. The CDR3 nucleotides read TGCAGTGCTAGTCGTGCGAGGGGCCCACTTGCTACGCAGTATTTT. Translating it yields CSASRARGPLATQYF.

The sample holds many counts of this clone. V is TRBV3-1 and J is TRBJ1-2; 7 nucleotides align to TRBD1. Germline V gene lookup returns CDR1 LGHDT and CDR2 YNNKEL (reference sequence). The trim removed 5 bases at V and 8 bases at J, leaving 8 bases unmatched. This CDR3 is built from 13 residues. DNA of the CDR3: TGTGCCAGCAGCTGGAGGACAGGAGACGGCTACACCTTC. Encoded protein: CASSWRTGDGYTF.

This clone was seen at least ten times. V is TRBV7-9 and J is TRBJ1-6; the D is unclear. With 5 bases removed from V and 7 bases from J, the gap between germline ends came to 9 bases. Germline V gene sequence: CDR1 SEHNR, CDR2 FQNEAQ (reference sequence). The CDR3 totals 13 residues. CDR3 DNA: TGTGCCAGCAGCGCCTTTCCAAATTCACCCCTCCACTTT. It specifies CASSAFPNSPLHF.